This T cell receptor (beta chain) is drawn from a study of T cells after posttransplantation cyclophosphamide. Cyclophosphamide on days +3 and +4 followed busulfan-fludarabine conditioning and a marrow graft. Remarks on this clone: Its antigen is unidentified.

Study-wide results and caveats: Later post-transplant blood repertoires were often dominated by donor CD8+ memory clones.

The CDR3 consists of 12 residues. Germline lookup yields CDR1 MGHDK and CDR2 SYGVNS. The ends were cut back, 8 bases at V and 3 bases at J, with 10 bases in the middle. Measured with immunoSEQ multiplex PCR; TCRdb has only the in-frame clones, and not every one. The table has about 19,000 clones, roughly nine tenths seen once. The chain links TRBV25-1 to TRBJ2-5; TRBD2 might be the D (5 bases). The sequence was collected from a female patient in her 40s who received an allogeneic stem cell transplant from a related donor, was CMV-positive, and had no GVHD. Some T cells may arise from the graft donor. Sequenced material: PBMCs, taken after allogeneic stem cell transplant with posttransplant cyclophosphamide. CDR3 sequence reads: CASGLREETQYF. CDR3 in DNA: TGTGCCAGCGGCCTGAGGGAAGAGACCCAGTACTTC.